The 17 T cell receptor beta chains below come from one sample, sequenced in a study of T cell responses to AZD1222 COVID-19 vaccine. TCRdb's table, derived via immunoSEQ multiplex PCR, lists solely in-frame clones and lacks some. The table includes under 200,000 clones, about 95% detected once. The material sequenced was peripheral blood, taken on day 0 of AZD1222 vaccination. These receptors all stem from an adult in good health.

This chain connects TRBV19 to TRBJ1-2; possible D gene TRBD1, 5 bases. The CDR3 consists of 13 residues. The V end lost 7 bases, the J end lost 6 bases, and 15 bases lay between the germline ends. Germline CDR1 reads LNHDA; CDR2 reads SQIVND (reference sequence). CDR3 coding DNA: TGTGCCAGTACAGCTGTTAGGGGTCATGGCTACACCTTC. It codes for CASTAVRGHGYTF. The entire variable domain, with the rest obtained from reference TRBV19 and TRBJ1-2, is as follows: DGGITQSPKYLFRKEGQNVTLSCEQNLNHDAMYWYRQDPGQGLRLIYYSQIVNDFQKGDIAEGYSVSREKKESFPLTVTSAQKNPTAFYLCASTAVRGHGYTFGSGTRLTVV.

This chain joins TRBV19 and TRBJ2-3, with D unresolved. CDR1 and CDR2 (germline): LNHDA, SQIVND (reference sequence). This CDR3 contains 13 residues. Trimming removed 5 bases at V and 6 bases at J, with 12 bases between. CDR3: CASSLMHSDTQYF. CDR3 coding DNA: TGTGCCAGTAGTTTAATGCACAGCGATACGCAGTATTTT.

The J gene is TRBJ1-2, the V gene TRBV9; 7 positions agree with TRBD1. The V gene's germline CDR1 is SGDLS and CDR2 YYNGEE. V was pared by 2 bases and J by 8 bases, with 18 bases of the junction left unmatched. The CDR3 length is 17 residues. The DNA of the CDR3 is TGTGCCAGCAGCGTCGAACGCGGGACAGCGAGGTCTGGAGGCTACACCTTC. Translated, it gives CASSVERGTARSGGYTF.

The gene calls are TRBV5-4 and TRBJ2-1; 9 bases match TRBD2. The germline CDR1 and CDR2 sequences are SGHNT and YYREEE (reference sequence). V lost 4 bases, J lost 4 bases, and 9 bases stayed unmatched. The CDR3 totals 16 residues. The CDR3 region is CASSGSGRSPYNEQFF. In DNA, the CDR3 is TGTGCCAGCAGCGGTAGCGGGAGATCCCCTTACAATGAGCAGTTCTTC.

This clone appeared a few times. The chain recombines TRBV29-1 with TRBJ2-1; TRBD2 matches 12 bases. V lost 6 bases and J lost 7; bases outside the gene matches: 4. Germline CDR1 SQVTM, CDR2 ANQGSEA. This CDR3 has 13 residues. The CDR3 loop is CSVASGRGNEQFF. CDR3 bases: TGCAGCGTCGCTAGCGGGAGGGGTAATGAGCAGTTCTTC.

The chain recombines TRBV6-5 with TRBJ1-5, with TRBD1 identical over 7 bases. V was pared by 4 bases and J by 4 bases, with 4 bases of the junction left unmatched. Germline CDR1 reads MNHEY; CDR2 reads SVGAGI. This CDR3 spans 14 amino acids. The CDR3 spells CASSLRQGNQPQHF. The DNA of the CDR3 is TGTGCCAGCAGTTTGAGACAGGGAAATCAGCCCCAGCATTTT.

The chain uses TRBV18 and TRBJ1-5; TRBD1 is a possible D gene (5 bases). The V and J ends lost 6 bases and 4 bases respectively, with 13 bases between them. Germline CDR1 KGHSH, CDR2 LQKENI. This CDR3 contains 14 residues. CDR3 nucleotides: TGTGCCAGCTCCCGGCAGGGAGATAATCAGCCCCAGCATTTT. Protein: CASSRQGDNQPQHF. The full variable domain, in which reference TRBV18 and TRBJ1-5 provide the parts outside the CDR3, is NAGVMQNPRHLVRRRGQEARLRCSPMKGHSHVYWYRQLPEEGLKFMVYLQKENIIDESGMPKERFSAEFPKEGPSILRIQQVVRGDSAAYFCASSRQGDNQPQHFGDGTRLSIL.

The chain carries TRBV6-4 and TRBJ1-2; 8 bases align to TRBD1. CDR1 and CDR2 (germline): MRHNA, SNTAGT. The CDR3 is 14 amino acids. Trimming took 6 bases from V and 3 from J; bases not matched to a gene: 6. CDR3 bases: TGTGCCAGCAGGTCGACAGGGGTCGACTATGGCTACACCTTC. It yields the protein CASRSTGVDYGYTF.

The J gene is TRBJ1-2, the V gene TRBV19; 7 nucleotides align to TRBD1. The CDR3 runs 14 residues. V shed 3 bases, J shed 5 bases, and the junction held 6 bases outside the gene matches. Germline V lookup: CDR1 LNHDA, CDR2 SQIVND (reference sequence). The DNA of the CDR3 is TGTGCCAGTAGTATGCGTACAGGGGATTATGGCTACACCTTC. Translating gives CASSMRTGDYGYTF.

The chain uses TRBV21-1 and TRBJ1-5. TRBV21-1 represents a pseudogene. The CDR3 runs to 17 residues. Written as DNA, the CDR3 is TGTGCCAGCAGCAAAGGAAGTGACAAGGGAAACAATCAGCCCCAGCATTTT. Its translation: CASSKGSDKGNNQPQHF.

The sample holds a few counts of this clone. The rearrangement uses TRBV27 and TRBJ2-1; 8 bases are a match to TRBD1. V shed 6 bases and J 8 bases; nucleotides not matched to a gene: 12. The CDR3 extends over 15 amino acids. Per germline, CDR1 MNHEY and CDR2 SMNVEV (reference sequence). The CDR3 nucleotides are TGTGCCAGCAGAACTCCCAGGGGGCGCGGGGATGAGCAGTTCTTC. As protein: CASRTPRGRGDEQFF.

The V call is TRBV12-3 or TRBV12-4, the J call TRBJ2-7; perhaps TRBD2 as D (7 bases). The CDR3 runs 13 residues. V was cut by 5 bases and J by 5 bases, with 13 bases left in between. CDR3: CASSRGGTHEQYF. The CDR3 region has the DNA TGTGCCAGCAGTAGGGGGGGGACACACGAGCAGTACTTC.

The rearrangement joins TRBV28 to TRBJ2-7, with a weak D call TRBD1 (5 bases). The CDR3 is 13 residues long. Germline assignment: CDR1 MDHEN and CDR2 SYDVKM. V shed 1 base and J shed 3 bases, with 7 bases lying between them. CDR3 sequence: CASSLSGFYEQYF. The CDR3 coding sequence is TGTGCCAGCAGTTTATCAGGGTTCTACGAGCAGTACTTC. Full variable domain (outside the CDR3, taken from reference TRBV28 and TRBJ2-7): DVKVTQSSRYLVKRTGEKVFLECVQDMDHENMFWYRQDPGLGLRLIYFSYDVKMKEKGDIPEGYSVSREKKERFSLILESASTNQTSMYLCASSLSGFYEQYFGPGTRLTVT.

The CDR3 nucleotides read TGTGCCAGTACCATCGCCGGGACACAGAACACTGAAGCTTTCTTT. As protein: CASTIAGTQNTEAFF. V is TRBV6-5 and J is TRBJ1-1; TRBD1 might be the D (6 bases). The CDR3 extends over 15 amino acids. Looked up from germline, CDR1 is MNHEY and CDR2 is SVGAGI. V was cut by 9 bases and J by 1 base, with 18 bases left in between.

This clone was found a few times. V is TRBV21-1 and J is TRBJ2-1; the DNA was not used to check the table's D call, TRBD2. TRBV21-1 has pseudogene status. The CDR3 extends over 15 amino acids. The CDR3 DNA sequence: TGTGCCAGCAGCAAAGAACGTGCGGGAGAATGTGAGCAGTTCTTC. Its translation is CASSKERAGECEQFF.

J is TRBJ1-4 and V is TRBV18; TRBD1 aligns across 10 bases. This CDR3 is built from 17 residues. The ends lost 2 bases at V and 8 bases at J; junction bases unmatched: 11. The germline CDR1 and CDR2 sequences are KGHSH and LQKENI. DNA of the CDR3: TGTGCCAGCTCACCAAGCGGATCGGGACAGGGGCGGGAAAAACTGTTTTTT. It encodes CASSPSGSGQGREKLFF.

The rearrangement links TRBV25-1 to TRBJ1-2; D gene uncertain. Per germline, CDR1 MGHDK and CDR2 SYGVNS. The CDR3 runs 11 residues. V was trimmed by 6 bases and J by 7 bases, leaving 9 bases between them. The CDR3 sequence is CASRGRRGYTF. CDR3 in DNA: TGTGCCAGCAGAGGGAGGCGTGGCTACACCTTC.